A single T cell receptor (beta chain) is shown here with its context. No antigen is known for it. V lost 2 bases and J 7 bases, leaving 10 bases between the germline ends. The CDR3 is made up of 14 amino acids. CDR1 and CDR2 from the germline V gene are SGHRS and YFSETQ. This sample was taken from a study of cytomegalovirus exposure and HLA in healthy donors. Study-level points and caveats: In vitro data verified a few CMV-associated chains as specific for CMV antigens. Both high specificity and high sensitivity reportedly marked the classifier's diagnosis of cytomegalovirus status.

Data came from immunoSEQ multiplex PCR; TCRdb stores just in-frame clones and leaves some out. Of approximately 150,000 clones in the sample, approximately 90% were seen once. The donors were in the roughly 120-subject validation cohort; that cohort was separate from the approximately 700-subject first cohort. This clonotype was sampled from a man younger than 35 in good health and CMV-seropositive. The material sequenced was PBMCs. This chain links TRBV5-1 with TRBJ1-6, with a weak D call TRBD1 (6 bases). CDR3 sequence reads: CASSLRQGNSPLHF. The CDR3 region has the DNA TGCGCCAGCAGCTTAAGGCAGGGGAATTCACCCCTCCACTTT.